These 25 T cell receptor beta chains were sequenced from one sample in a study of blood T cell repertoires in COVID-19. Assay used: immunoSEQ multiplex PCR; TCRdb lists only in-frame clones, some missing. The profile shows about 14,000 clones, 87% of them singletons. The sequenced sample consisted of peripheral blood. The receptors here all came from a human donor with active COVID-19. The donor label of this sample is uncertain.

The CDR3 loop reads CATSEPSFPYEQYF. CDR3 in DNA: TGTGCCACCAGTGAACCTAGCTTTCCCTACGAGCAGTACTTC. This rearrangement joins TRBV24-1 to TRBJ2-7; D is perhaps TRBD2 (5 bases). CDR1 is KGHDR and CDR2 is SFDVKD in the germline V gene. The CDR3 sequence is 14 residues long. Trimming shortened V by 4 bases and J by 2 bases, and 11 bases separated the two germline ends.

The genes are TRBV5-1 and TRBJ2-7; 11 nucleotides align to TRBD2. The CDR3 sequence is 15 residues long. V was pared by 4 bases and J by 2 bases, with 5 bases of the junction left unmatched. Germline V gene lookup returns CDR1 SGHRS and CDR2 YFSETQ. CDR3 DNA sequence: TGCGCCAGCAGCATAGGGACTAGCGGAGCCTACGAGCAGTACTTC. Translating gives CASSIGTSGAYEQYF.

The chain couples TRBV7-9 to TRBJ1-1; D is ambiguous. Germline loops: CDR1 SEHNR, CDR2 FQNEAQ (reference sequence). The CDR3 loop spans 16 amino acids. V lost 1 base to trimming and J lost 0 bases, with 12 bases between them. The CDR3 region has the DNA TGTGCCAGCAGCTTAGTGGTTATGGACTTGAACACTGAAGCTTTCTTT. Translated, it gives CASSLVVMDLNTEAFF.

CDR3 DNA sequence: TGTGCCAGCAGACCAACAACAGATACGCAGTATTTT. The encoded protein is CASRPTTDTQYF. The chain recombines TRBV28 with TRBJ2-3; D is unclear. Deletions cut 6 bases from V and 3 bases from J, with 7 bases between. Germline assignment: CDR1 MDHEN and CDR2 SYDVKM. CDR3 size: 12 residues.

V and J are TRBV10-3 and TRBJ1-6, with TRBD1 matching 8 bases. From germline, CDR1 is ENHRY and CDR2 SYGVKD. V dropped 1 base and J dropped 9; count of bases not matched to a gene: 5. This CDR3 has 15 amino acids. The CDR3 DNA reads TGTGCCATCAGTGAGTTGGACAGGGTTGGTTCACCCCTCCACTTT. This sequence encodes CAISELDRVGSPLHF.

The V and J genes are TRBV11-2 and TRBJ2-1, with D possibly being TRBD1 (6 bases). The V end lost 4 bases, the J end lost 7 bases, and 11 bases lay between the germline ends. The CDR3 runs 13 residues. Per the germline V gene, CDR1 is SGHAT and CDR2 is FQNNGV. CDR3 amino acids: CASSSRGRNEQFF. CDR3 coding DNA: TGTGCCAGCAGCTCCAGGGGAAGGAATGAGCAGTTCTTC.

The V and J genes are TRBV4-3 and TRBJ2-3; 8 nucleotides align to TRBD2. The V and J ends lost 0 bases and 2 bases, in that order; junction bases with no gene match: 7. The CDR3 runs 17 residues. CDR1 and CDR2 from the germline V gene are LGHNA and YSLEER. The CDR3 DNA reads TGCGCCAGCAGCCAAGATTGGACTAGCCGCCTCACAGATACGCAGTATTTT. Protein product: CASSQDWTSRLTDTQYF.

The CDR3 reads CAWKRGSTEAFF. DNA for the CDR3: TGTGCCTGGAAGCGAGGCTCCACTGAAGCTTTCTTT. The rearrangement joins TRBV30 to TRBJ1-1; D is ambiguous. Germline V gene lookup returns CDR1 GTSNPN and CDR2 SVGIG (reference sequence). This CDR3 has 12 amino acids. The germline V and J ends were trimmed by 4 bases and 4 bases, with 10 bases remaining between them. The full variable domain, completed using reference TRBV30 and TRBJ1-1, is SQTIHQWPATLVQPVGSPLSLECTVEGTSNPNLYWYRQAAGRGLQLLFYSVGIGQISSEVPQNLSASRPQDRQFILSSKKLLLSDSGFYLCAWKRGSTEAFFGQGTRLTVV.

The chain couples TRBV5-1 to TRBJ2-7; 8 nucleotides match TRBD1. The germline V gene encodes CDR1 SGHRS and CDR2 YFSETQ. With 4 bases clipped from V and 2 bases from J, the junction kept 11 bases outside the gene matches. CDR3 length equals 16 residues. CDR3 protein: CASSISSGQVTYEQYF. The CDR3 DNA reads TGCGCCAGCAGCATAAGTTCGGGACAGGTCACCTACGAGCAGTACTTC.

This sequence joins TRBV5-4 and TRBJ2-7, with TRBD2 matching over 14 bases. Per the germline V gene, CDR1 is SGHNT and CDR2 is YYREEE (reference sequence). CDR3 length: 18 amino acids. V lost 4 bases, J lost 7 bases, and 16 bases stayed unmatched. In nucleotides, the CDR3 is TGTGCCAGCAGCCCACCCAGTAAGCCGGGACTAGCGGGGGTTGAGCAGTACTTC. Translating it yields CASSPPSKPGLAGVEQYF.

The CDR3 nucleotides read TGTGCCAGCAGCTTAGCAGGGAGCAGCACAGATACGCAGTATTTT. Its protein product is CASSLAGSSTDTQYF. The chain recombines TRBV7-9 with TRBJ2-3, with D perhaps TRBD2 (5 bases). The CDR3 covers 15 residues. The germline gives CDR1 SEHNR, CDR2 FQNEAQ (reference sequence). V was trimmed by 0 bases and J by 0 bases, leaving 7 bases between them.

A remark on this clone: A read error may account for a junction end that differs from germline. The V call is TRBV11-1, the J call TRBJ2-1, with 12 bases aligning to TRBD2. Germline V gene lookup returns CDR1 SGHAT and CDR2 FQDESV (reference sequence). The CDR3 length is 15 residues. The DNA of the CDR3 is TGTGCCAGCAGCCTAGCGGGGGGGCAAGGGAATGAGCAGTTCTTC. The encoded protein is CASSLAGGQGNEQFF. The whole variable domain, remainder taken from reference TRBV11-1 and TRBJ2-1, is EAEVAQSPRYKITEKSQAVAFWCDPISGHATLYWYRQILGQGPELLVQFQDESVVDDSQLPKDRFSAERLKGVDSTLKIQPAELGDSAMYLCASSLAGGQGNEQFFGPGTRLTVL.

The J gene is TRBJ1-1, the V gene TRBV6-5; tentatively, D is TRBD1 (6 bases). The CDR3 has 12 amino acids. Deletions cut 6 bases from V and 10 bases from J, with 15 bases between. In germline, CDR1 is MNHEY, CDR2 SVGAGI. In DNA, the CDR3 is TGTGCCAGCAGGGTGGGGGCGGTGAGAGCTTTCTTT. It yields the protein CASRVGAVRAFF.

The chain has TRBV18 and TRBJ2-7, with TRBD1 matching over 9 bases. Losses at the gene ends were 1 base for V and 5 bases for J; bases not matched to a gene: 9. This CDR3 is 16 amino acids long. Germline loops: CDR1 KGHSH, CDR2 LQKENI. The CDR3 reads CASSPRGVDRGNEQYF. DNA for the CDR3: TGTGCCAGCTCACCACGGGGTGTGGACAGGGGTAACGAGCAGTACTTC. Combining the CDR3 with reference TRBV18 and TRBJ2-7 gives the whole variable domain NAGVMQNPRHLVRRRGQEARLRCSPMKGHSHVYWYRQLPEEGLKFMVYLQKENIIDESGMPKERFSAEFPKEGPSILRIQQVVRGDSAAYFCASSPRGVDRGNEQYFGPGTRLTVT.

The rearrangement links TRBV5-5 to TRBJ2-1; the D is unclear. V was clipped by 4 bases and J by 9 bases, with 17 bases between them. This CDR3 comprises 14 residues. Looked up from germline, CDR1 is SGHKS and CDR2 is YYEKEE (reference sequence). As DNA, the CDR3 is TGTGCCAGCAGCGACGACCCCATGCGGCGTGAGCAGTTCTTC. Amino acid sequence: CASSDDPMRREQFF.

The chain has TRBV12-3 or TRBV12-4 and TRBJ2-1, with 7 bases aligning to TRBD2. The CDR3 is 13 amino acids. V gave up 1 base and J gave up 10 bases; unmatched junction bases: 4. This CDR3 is CASSLVGGNEQFF. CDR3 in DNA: TGTGCCAGCAGTTTAGTGGGAGGGAACGAGCAGTTCTTC.

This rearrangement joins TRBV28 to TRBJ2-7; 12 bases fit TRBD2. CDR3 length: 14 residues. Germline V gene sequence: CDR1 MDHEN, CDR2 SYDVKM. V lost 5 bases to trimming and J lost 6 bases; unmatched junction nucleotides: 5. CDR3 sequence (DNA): TGTGCCAGCAGTGAGACTAGCGGGAGACGCGAGCAGTACTTC. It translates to CASSETSGRREQYF.

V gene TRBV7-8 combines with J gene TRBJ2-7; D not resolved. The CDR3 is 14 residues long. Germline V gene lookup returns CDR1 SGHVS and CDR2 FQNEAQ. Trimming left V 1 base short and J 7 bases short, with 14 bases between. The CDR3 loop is CASSLEASLREQYF. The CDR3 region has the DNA TGTGCCAGCAGCTTAGAGGCTTCCTTGCGGGAGCAGTACTTC.

The CDR3 reads CASSLTRLAVYYEQYF. The CDR3 DNA reads as TGTGCCAGCAGCTTAACAAGACTAGCGGTATACTACGAGCAGTACTTC. This sequence joins TRBV7-2 and TRBJ2-7; 9 nucleotides agree with TRBD2. The CDR3 runs 16 residues. The junction had 8 bases not matched to a gene; V was cut back by 2 bases and J by 3 bases. The V gene's germline CDR1 is SGHTA and CDR2 FQGNSA. The full variable domain, its missing parts supplied by reference TRBV7-2 and TRBJ2-7, is GAGVSQSPSNKVTEKGKDVELRCDPISGHTALYWYRQSLGQGLEFLIYFQGNSAPDKSGLPSDRFSAERTGGSVSTLTIQRTQQEDSAVYLCASSLTRLAVYYEQYFGPGTRLTVT.

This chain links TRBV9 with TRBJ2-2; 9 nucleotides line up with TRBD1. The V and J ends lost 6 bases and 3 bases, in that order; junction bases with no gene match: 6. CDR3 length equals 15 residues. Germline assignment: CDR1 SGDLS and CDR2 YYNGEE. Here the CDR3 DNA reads TGTGCCAGCACCCGACAGGGGGATCACACCGGGGAGCTGTTTTTT. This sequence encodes CASTRQGDHTGELFF.

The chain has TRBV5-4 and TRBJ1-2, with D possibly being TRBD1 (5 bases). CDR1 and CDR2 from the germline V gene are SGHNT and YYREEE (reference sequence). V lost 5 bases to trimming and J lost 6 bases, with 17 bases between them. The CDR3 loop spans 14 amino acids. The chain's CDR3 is CASSRRDFGHGYTF. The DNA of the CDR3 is TGTGCCAGCAGTCGCCGGGACTTCGGCCATGGCTACACCTTC.

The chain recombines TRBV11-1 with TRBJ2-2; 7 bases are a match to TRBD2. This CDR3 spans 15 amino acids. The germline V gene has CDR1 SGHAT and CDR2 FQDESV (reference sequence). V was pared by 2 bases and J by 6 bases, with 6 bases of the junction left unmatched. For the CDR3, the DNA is TGTGCCAGCAGCTTATGGTCAGGGAGGGCCGGGGAGCTGTTTTTT. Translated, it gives CASSLWSGRAGELFF.

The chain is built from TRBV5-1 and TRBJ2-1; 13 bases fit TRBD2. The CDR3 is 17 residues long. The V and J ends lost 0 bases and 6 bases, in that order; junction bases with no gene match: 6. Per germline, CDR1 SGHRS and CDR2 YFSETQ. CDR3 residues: CASSLAGLAGVGNEQFF. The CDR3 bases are TGCGCCAGCAGCTTGGCCGGACTAGCGGGAGTCGGCAATGAGCAGTTCTTC.

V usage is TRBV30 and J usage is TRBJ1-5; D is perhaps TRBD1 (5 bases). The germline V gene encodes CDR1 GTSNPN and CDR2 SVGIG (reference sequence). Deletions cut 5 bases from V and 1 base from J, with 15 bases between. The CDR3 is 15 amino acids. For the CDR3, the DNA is TGTGCCTGGGGGCAGGCGGGGCTAAGCAATCAGCCCCAGCATTTT. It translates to CAWGQAGLSNQPQHF.

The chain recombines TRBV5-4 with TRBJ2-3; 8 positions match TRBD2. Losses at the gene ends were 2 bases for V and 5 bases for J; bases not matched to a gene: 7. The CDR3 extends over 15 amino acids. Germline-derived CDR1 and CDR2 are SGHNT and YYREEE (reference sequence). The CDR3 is CASSFSGASGDTQYF. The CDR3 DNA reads TGTGCCAGCAGCTTTAGCGGGGCCTCCGGAGATACGCAGTATTTT.